A selection of T cell receptor beta chains follows, all from one sample in a study of PD-1 blockade in mismatch repair-deficient tumors. Only in-frame clones appear in the TCRdb table, and some are missing; sequencing was by immunoSEQ multiplex PCR. Here the sample spans roughly 130,000 clones, almost 90% being singletons. This specimen consisted of peripheral blood, obtained about 17 months after starting pembrolizumab. The receptors were gathered from an adult with mismatch repair-deficient cancer. Both conserved end residues are part of each CDR3. The D gene is left open where the match is weak. The size entry is marked missing in some rows and otherwise reads once, few, many or a size class.

V: TRBV11-2; D: NA; size: NA; J: TRBJ2-1; DNA: TGTGCCAGCAGCACCCTCAGACTTAATGAGCAGTTCTTC; CDR3: CASSTLRLNEQFF
V: TRBV7-9; D: NA; size: NA; J: TRBJ2-2; DNA: TGTGCCAGCAGCTTAGCGCGAGGGGCGGCCGGGGAGCTGTTTTTT; CDR3: CASSLARGAAGELFF
V: TRBV28; D: TRBD1; size: NA; J: TRBJ1-5; DNA: TGTGCCAGCACCGAGACAGGGGATCAGCCCCAGCATTTT; CDR3: CASTETGDQPQHF
V: TRBV15; D: TRBD1; size: NA; J: TRBJ2-7; DNA: TGTGCCACCAGCAGCCAGAGGGGGACAGGGGGTGGCGAGCAGTACTTC; CDR3: CATSSQRGTGGGEQYF
V: TRBV13; D: NA; size: NA; J: TRBJ2-2; DNA: TGTGCCAGCAGCGACCGACAGGCCGGGGAGCTGTTTTTT; CDR3: CASSDRQAGELFF
V: TRBV27; D: TRBD1; size: NA; J: TRBJ2-7; DNA: TGTGCCAGCAGTTTGGACCGGACAGGGAATTTCTACGAGCAGTACTTC; CDR3: CASSLDRTGNFYEQYF
V: TRBV15; D: TRBD2; size: NA; J: TRBJ2-7; DNA: TGTGCCACCAGCAGAGAATTAGCGGGAGGATACGAGCAGTACTTC; CDR3: CATSRELAGGYEQYF
V: TRBV18; D: TRBD1; size: NA; J: TRBJ2-1; DNA: TGTGCCAGCTCAGAACAAGACAGGGGGCAATATGGTGAGCAGTTCTTC; CDR3: CASSEQDRGQYGEQFF
V: TRBV9; D: TRBD2; size: NA; J: TRBJ2-7; DNA: TGTGCCAGCAGCCTTGGGACTAGTGACGAGCAGTACTTC; CDR3: CASSLGTSDEQYF
V: TRBV27; D: TRBD1; size: NA; J: TRBJ2-7; DNA: TGTGCCAGCAGCTGGGACAGGGGGACCGAGCAGTACTTC; CDR3: CASSWDRGTEQYF
V: TRBV2; D: NA; size: few; J: TRBJ1-5; DNA: TGTGCCACAGGGGCAGGGATCAATCAGCCCCAGCATTTT; CDR3: CATGAGINQPQHF
V: TRBV7-3; D: NA; size: NA; J: TRBJ2-7; DNA: TGTGCCAGCAGCTTAGCGGAGGACTCCTACGAGCAGTACTTC; CDR3: CASSLAEDSYEQYF
V: TRBV10-3; D: NA; size: NA; J: TRBJ2-7; DNA: TGTGCCAGCGGGGGAGGGGGGAACCTTTACGAGCAGTACTTC; CDR3: CASGGGGNLYEQYF
V: TRBV13; D: NA; size: NA; J: TRBJ2-7; DNA: TGTGCCAGCAGGACCACGGGTTTTAACTACGAGCAGTACTTC; CDR3: CASRTTGFNYEQYF